One sample yielded the 32 T cell receptor beta chains listed below, sequenced in a study of T cell clonality in common variable immunodeficiency. Sequencing was performed with immunoSEQ multiplex PCR; in TCRdb, only in-frame clones are kept and a portion is missing. The repertoire consists of 40,000 to 45,000 clones, none detected only once. The sample consisted of peripheral blood mononuclear cells. The origin of the receptors is a person between 18 and 70 years old in good health.

This clone has a count of ten or more. Read coverage stops 3 residues before the CDR3 terminus; the germline J gene supplies the remainder. The V call is TRBV30, the J call TRBJ1-2; TRBD1 matches 7 bases. The CDR3 runs 17 residues. V was clipped by 3 bases and J by 2 bases; unmatched bases: 15. The germline CDR1 and CDR2 sequences are GTSNPN and SVGIG (reference sequence). The covered CDR3 bases are TGTGCCTGGAGCAAAGGGTGGCAGGGGGGTTCCAACTATGGC. It codes for CAWSKGWQGGSNYG. The complete CDR3 sequence is CAWSKGWQGGSNYGYTF.

The table lists this clone with many counts. The read terminates 3 residues ahead of where the CDR3 ends, so the germline J gene completes it. The chain employs TRBV7-3 and TRBJ2-6; weak D call: TRBD1 (5 bases). Germline V gene sequence: CDR1 SGHTA, CDR2 FQGTGA. V was shortened by 5 bases and J by 0 bases, with 8 bases between the two germline ends. This CDR3 is 15 amino acids long. CDR3 residues: CASSQDSSGANVLTF. CDR3 DNA, as far as it was read: TGTGCCAGCAGCCAAGACAGCTCTGGGGCCAACGTC.

This clone was seen repeatedly, ten times or more. The read terminates 3 residues before the CDR3 end, so the remaining end is supplied by the germline J gene. The chain recombines TRBV5-1 with TRBJ1-2; no clear D gene. The CDR3 sequence is 14 residues long. The germline gives CDR1 SGHRS, CDR2 YFSETQ. V dropped 1 base and J dropped 1 base, with 8 bases sitting between them. Incomplete CDR3 DNA: TGCGCCAGCAGCTTGTACTCACTTAACTATGGC. Amino acids: CASSLYSLNYG. The whole CDR3 reads CASSLYSLNYGYTF.

A few counts support this clone. Read coverage stops 3 residues before the CDR3 terminus; the germline J gene supplies the remainder. This chain connects TRBV25-1 to TRBJ1-1, with D tentatively TRBD1 (6 bases). The CDR3 consists of 16 residues. Germline V lookup: CDR1 MGHDK, CDR2 SYGVNS. V was trimmed by 5 bases and J by 1 base, leaving 17 bases between them. Partial CDR3 DNA: TGTGCCAGCAGTTCGTACCCCCAGGGGCCGAACACTGAA. As protein: CASSSYPQGPNTE. The full CDR3 protein reads CASSSYPQGPNTEAFF.

There are many counts of this clone. The read ends 3 residues before the CDR3 terminus; that terminus is restored from the germline J gene. The chain combines TRBV18 with TRBJ2-1; 7 bases align to TRBD1. V lost 5 bases and J lost 4; bases outside the gene matches: 8. The germline V gene has CDR1 KGHSH and CDR2 LQKENI. The CDR3 sequence is 15 residues long. CDR3 bases read: TGTGCCAGCTCAACACAGGGGTCTCCTTACAATGAG. Its protein is CASSTQGSPYNE. The CDR3, in full, reads CASSTQGSPYNEQFF.

This clone was counted many times. The read gets to within 3 residues of the CDR3 end, and the germline J gene fills in the rest. The rearrangement uses TRBV18 and TRBJ1-2, with TRBD1 matching over 7 bases. J was trimmed by 7 bases and V by 2 bases; bases with no gene match: 7. Germline assignment: CDR1 KGHSH and CDR2 LQKENI. The CDR3 is 14 residues long. CDR3 amino acids: CASSPRQGGRGYTF. The CDR3 DNA, read in part, is TGTGCCAGCTCACCAAGACAGGGTGGTCGTGGC.

This clone was seen a handful of times. The CDR3 end lies 3 residues beyond the end of the read and is filled in from the germline J gene. The gene calls are TRBV7-9 and TRBJ2-7, with 13 bases identical to TRBD2. V lost 5 bases, J lost 2 bases, and 3 bases stayed unmatched. There are 15 residues in the CDR3. CDR1 is SEHNR and CDR2 is FQNEAQ in the germline V gene (reference sequence). Partial CDR3 DNA: TGTGCCAGCAGCCCTGGGACTAGCGGGGCCTACGAG. It translates to CASSPGTSGAYE. The full CDR3 reads CASSPGTSGAYEQYF. Together with reference TRBV7-9 and TRBJ2-7, the CDR3 gives the full variable domain: DTGVSQNPRHKITKRGQNVTFRCDPISEHNRLYWYRQTLGQGPEFLTYFQNEAQLEKSRLLSDRFSAERPKGSFSTLEIQRTEQGDSAMYLCASSPGTSGAYEQYFGPGTRLTVT.

This clone appeared many times. The read halts 3 residues ahead of the CDR3 end, with the missing end drawn from the germline J gene. This chain uses TRBV7-9 with TRBJ2-7, with D possibly being TRBD1 (5 bases). V gave up 5 bases and J gave up 0 bases, with 14 bases separating them. Germline lookup yields CDR1 SEHNR and CDR2 FQNEAQ (reference sequence). CDR3 size: 15 residues. The CDR3 protein is CASSPRQPNSYEQYF. The covered CDR3 bases are TGTGCCAGCAGCCCTAGACAGCCTAACTCCTACGAG.

This clone came up many times. The DNA ends 3 residues before the CDR3 does, and the rest of the CDR3 is filled in from the germline J gene. This chain connects TRBV7-2 to TRBJ2-2, with TRBD1 as a possible D gene (6 bases). The CDR3 is made up of 14 amino acids. Germline values: CDR1 SGHTA, CDR2 FQGNSA. Trimming took off 6 bases at V and 5 bases at J, with 13 bases between the two ends. The covered CDR3 bases are TGTGCCAGCAGGACAGGACCCCAAACCGGGGAG. Protein product: CASRTGPQTGE. The entire CDR3 reads CASRTGPQTGELFF.

This clone occurred many times. Read coverage stops 3 residues before the CDR3 terminus; the germline J gene supplies the remainder. This chain connects TRBV5-1 to TRBJ1-5, with D perhaps TRBD1 (5 bases). Per germline, CDR1 SGHRS and CDR2 YFSETQ. The CDR3 extends over 16 amino acids. V lost 0 bases to trimming and J lost 0 bases, with 10 bases between them. The CDR3 here is CASSLGDFGSNQPQHF. The sequenced CDR3 bases are TGCGCCAGCAGCTTGGGGGACTTCGGTAGCAATCAGCCC.

Ten or more counts support this clone. The read finishes 3 residues shy of the CDR3 end, and the germline J gene is used to complete it. This chain uses TRBV5-1 with TRBJ2-7; 11 positions match TRBD1. Germline V lookup: CDR1 SGHRS, CDR2 YFSETQ. This CDR3 spans 16 amino acids. Trimming removed 4 bases from V and 5 bases from J; junction bases left unmatched: 11. The sequenced CDR3 bases are TGCGCCAGCAGCGCCTCAGGGACAGGGGGGACCAACGAG. Translation gives CASSASGTGGTNE. In full, the CDR3 reads CASSASGTGGTNEQYF.

This clone was seen many times. The sequence runs out 3 residues before the end of the CDR3; the remainder is reconstructed from the germline J gene. The rearrangement joins TRBV29-1 to TRBJ2-1; D is unresolved. V lost 4 bases, J lost 5 bases, and 9 bases lay in between. The CDR3 spans 12 residues. Germline loops: CDR1 SQVTM, CDR2 ANQGSEA. Incomplete CDR3 DNA: TGCAGCGTTGCTGCGCCCGACAATGAG. Translated: CSVAAPDNE. The whole CDR3 reads CSVAAPDNEQFF.

This clone came up many times. The CDR3 end falls 3 residues outside the read, so it is completed with the germline J gene. The chain combines TRBV29-1 with TRBJ1-2, with D tentatively TRBD1 (5 bases). Germline assignment: CDR1 SQVTM and CDR2 ANQGSEA. Trimming shortened V by 7 bases and J by 5 bases, and 17 bases separated the two germline ends. The CDR3 is 13 residues long. CDR3 DNA, as far as it was read: TGCAGCGCGAGGGGCACAGGATCTTATGGC. The encoded protein is CSARGTGSYG. The full CDR3 is CSARGTGSYGYTF.

This clone has a count of ten or more. Sequencing ends 3 residues short of the CDR3 end; the germline J gene provides the rest. This sequence joins TRBV18 and TRBJ1-2, with TRBD1 matching over 7 bases. The germline CDR1 and CDR2 sequences are KGHSH and LQKENI. This CDR3 spans 14 amino acids. This CDR3 is CASSPSAGGGGYTF. The CDR3 bases that were read are TGTGCCAGCTCACCCTCCGCAGGGGGAGGGGGC.

This clone occurred a few times. The read stops 3 residues short of the end of the CDR3; the missing end is completed from the germline J gene. The chain carries TRBV7-6 and TRBJ1-1; TRBD1 matches 7 bases. This CDR3 has 13 amino acids. V shed 1 base and J 5 bases; nucleotides not matched to a gene: 1. Germline V gene data show CDR1 as SGHVS and CDR2 as FNYEAQ. The chain's CDR3 is CASSLGDSTEAFF. The DNA read from the CDR3 is TGTGCCAGCAGCTTAGGGGACAGTACTGAA.

The sample holds many counts of this clone. The missing CDR3 end, 3 residues past where the read stops, is filled in from the germline J gene. The gene calls are TRBV5-1 and TRBJ1-2; possibly TRBD1 for D (5 bases). The CDR3 extends over 16 amino acids. Germline CDR1 and CDR2: SGHRS and YFSETQ. Trimming took 0 bases from V and 0 from J, leaving 12 bases between them. CDR3 sequence reads: CASSLESSQANYGYTF. The sequenced CDR3 bases are TGCGCCAGCAGCTTGGAATCTTCACAGGCTAACTATGGC.

This clone has a count of ten or more. The CDR3 sequence is CASSSTGVGKLFF. Incomplete CDR3 DNA: TGTGCCAGCAGCTCGACAGGGGTCGGGAAA. V gene TRBV7-2 combines with J gene TRBJ1-4, with 8 bases aligning to TRBD1. The read stops 3 residues short of the end of the CDR3; the missing end is completed from the germline J gene. There are 13 residues in the CDR3. CDR1 is SGHTA, CDR2 FQGNSA, per germline.

In this sample, this clone turned up many times. The read comes to an end 3 residues before the CDR3 does, leaving the germline J gene to fill in the end. This rearrangement joins TRBV28 to TRBJ1-1, with no clear D. V lost 4 bases and J lost 1, with 4 bases in between. CDR1 is MDHEN and CDR2 is SYDVKM in the germline V gene. This CDR3 region has 12 residues. Incomplete CDR3 DNA: TGTGCCAGCAGTTCAGGGAACACTGAA. As protein: CASSSGNTE. The entire CDR3 reads CASSSGNTEAFF.

Many counts were recorded for this clone. The read ends 3 residues shy of where the CDR3 ends; the end is completed using the germline J gene. The rearrangement uses TRBV4-2 and TRBJ2-3, with 7 positions matching TRBD2. This CDR3 comprises 14 residues. V gave up 7 bases and J gave up 4 bases; unmatched junction bases: 8. Germline-derived CDR1 and CDR2 are LGHNA and YNFKEQ. CDR3 in amino acids: CASTERLAADTQYF. CDR3 bases read: TGTGCCAGCACAGAACGACTAGCTGCAGATACG.

This clone came up many times. The read comes to an end 3 residues before the CDR3 does, leaving the germline J gene to fill in the end. The genes are TRBV12-3 or TRBV12-4 and TRBJ1-2; 7 bases agree with TRBD1. CDR3 length equals 12 residues. Trimming cost V 5 bases and J 7 bases; bases outside gene matches: 4. Partial CDR3 DNA: TGTGCCAGCAGTACGACAGGGAGTGGC. Translating gives CASSTTGSG. Given in full, the CDR3 is CASSTTGSGYTF.

For this clone: The sequenced fragment ends 3 residues before the CDR3 boundary, so the rest is inferred from the germline J gene. The J gene is TRBJ1-5, the V gene TRBV7-9, with D unclear. V was clipped by 5 bases and J by 7 bases, with 15 bases between them. There are 14 residues in the CDR3. Germline V gene data show CDR1 as SEHNR and CDR2 as FQNEAQ (reference sequence). The CDR3 bases that were read are TGTGCCAGCAGCCCGACAAGGTCCGGCCAGCCC. Encoded protein: CASSPTRSGQP. The entire CDR3 sequence reads CASSPTRSGQPQHF.

This clone was detected ten times or more. The read ends 3 residues shy of where the CDR3 ends; the end is completed using the germline J gene. The V and J genes are TRBV28 and TRBJ1-2; no firm D call. V shed 6 bases and J shed 5 bases, with 13 bases lying between them. Germline lookup yields CDR1 MDHEN and CDR2 SYDVKM. This CDR3 has 13 residues. CDR3 sequence reads: CASRALARYGYTF. The CDR3 bases that were read are TGTGCCAGCAGGGCTCTAGCGCGGTATGGC.

This clone was picked up many times. The CDR3 goes on 3 residues after the read ends, and that part is filled in from the germline J gene. The J gene is TRBJ2-2, the V gene TRBV5-1; tentatively, D is TRBD2 (6 bases). This CDR3 has 15 residues. The germline CDR1 and CDR2 sequences are SGHRS and YFSETQ. V lost 3 bases to trimming and J lost 4 bases, with 13 bases between them. The CDR3 spells CASSWPLASTGELFF. The CDR3 bases that were read are TGCGCCAGCAGCTGGCCTCTAGCGAGCACCGGGGAG.

With respect to this clone: The read comes to an end 3 residues before the CDR3 does, leaving the germline J gene to fill in the end. The chain is built from TRBV20-1 and TRBJ1-3, with a tentative D call TRBD1 (6 bases). V lost 4 bases and J 2 bases, leaving 12 bases between the germline ends. Germline loops: CDR1 DFQATT, CDR2 SNEGSKA (reference sequence). The CDR3 runs to 14 residues. Here the CDR3 reads CSATDDRTGNTIYF. The sequenced part of the CDR3 DNA is TGCAGTGCTACAGACGACAGGACTGGAAACACC.

This clone showed up many times. The sequenced fragment ends 3 residues before the CDR3 boundary, so the rest is inferred from the germline J gene. V gene TRBV4-2 combines with J gene TRBJ1-5, with 9 bases lining up with TRBD1. The CDR3 spans 17 residues. Germline assignment: CDR1 LGHNA and CDR2 YNFKEQ. V lost 4 bases to trimming and J lost 4 bases; unmatched junction nucleotides: 11. The CDR3 DNA, read in part, is TGTGCCAGCAGCCCGGGAAGGGGACAGGGTCCTAATCAGCCC. Translated: CASSPGRGQGPNQP. The whole CDR3 sequence reads CASSPGRGQGPNQPQHF.

This clone was recorded at least ten times. The CDR3 extends 3 residues past the end of the read, so its final part is completed from the germline J gene. The chain carries TRBV5-1 and TRBJ2-3; 8 bases are shared with TRBD2. CDR3 size: 18 residues. V lost 0 bases and J lost 5; bases outside the gene matches: 14. Germline CDR1 is SGHRS and CDR2 is YFSETQ. The CDR3 bases that were read are TGCGCCAGCAGCTTGGGGGCTAGCGGGTCTACCCACATAGATACG. Translating it yields CASSLGASGSTHIDT. In full, the CDR3 is CASSLGASGSTHIDTQYF. Full variable domain (missing parts from reference TRBV5-1 and TRBJ2-3): KAGVTQTPRYLIKTRGQQVTLSCSPISGHRSVSWYQQTPGQGLQFLFEYFSETQRNKGNFPGRFSGRQFSNSRSEMNVSTLELGDSALYLCASSLGASGSTHIDTQYFGPGTRLTVL.

This clone was detected many times. The CDR3 end falls 3 residues outside the read, so it is completed with the germline J gene. Other DNA sequences in this sample translate to the same CDR3. The chain combines TRBV20-1 with TRBJ2-7; tentatively, D is TRBD1 (7 bases). V lost 5 bases to trimming and J lost 2 bases, with 37 bases between them. Germline V gene data show CDR1 as DFQATT and CDR2 as SNEGSKA (reference sequence). This CDR3 spans 21 amino acids. The sequenced part of the CDR3 DNA is TGCAGTGCTCGAGGGGGGACGGACCTCGAAATCCGGGACAGCCGACCCTACGAG. Translated, it gives CSARGGTDLEIRDSRPYE. The CDR3, in full, reads CSARGGTDLEIRDSRPYEQYF.

At least ten counts were recorded for this clone. The read terminates 3 residues before the CDR3 end, so the remaining end is supplied by the germline J gene. The rearrangement uses TRBV20-1 and TRBJ2-3; D gene ambiguous. The CDR3 runs to 15 residues. Trimming shortened V by 0 bases and J by 2 bases, and 12 bases separated the two germline ends. Germline lookup yields CDR1 DFQATT and CDR2 SNEGSKA (reference sequence). Incomplete CDR3 DNA: TGCAGTGCTAGAGATTTAGTGGGCCCCACAGATACG. This translates into CSARDLVGPTDT. The complete CDR3 protein is CSARDLVGPTDTQYF.

This clone is termed medium-sized. Read sequence stops 3 residues before the CDR3 end, and the germline J gene provides the missing end. The chain is built from TRBV20-1 and TRBJ1-1; 11 bases match TRBD1. Germline CDR1 reads DFQATT; CDR2 reads SNEGSKA (reference sequence). V shed 3 bases, J shed 3 bases, and the junction held 0 bases outside the gene matches. The CDR3 runs to 13 residues. The sequenced part of the CDR3 DNA is TGCAGTGCTAGGGGACAGGGGGACACTGAA. It translates to CSARGQGDTE. From start to end, the CDR3 is CSARGQGDTEAFF.

This clone was picked up many times. The read ends 3 residues before the CDR3 terminus; that terminus is restored from the germline J gene. This chain joins TRBV7-9 and TRBJ1-5; the D gene is possibly TRBD1 (5 bases). Looked up from germline, CDR1 is SEHNR and CDR2 is FQNEAQ (reference sequence). CDR3 length: 14 residues. Trimming stripped 5 bases from V and 4 bases from J, with 12 bases between. The CDR3 sequence is CASSVDGGNQPQHF. Incomplete CDR3 DNA: TGTGCCAGCAGCGTCGACGGGGGGAATCAGCCC. The full variable domain, rest sourced from reference TRBV7-9 and TRBJ1-5, is DTGVSQNPRHKITKRGQNVTFRCDPISEHNRLYWYRQTLGQGPEFLTYFQNEAQLEKSRLLSDRFSAERPKGSFSTLEIQRTEQGDSAMYLCASSVDGGNQPQHFGDGTRLSIL.

This clone occurred many times. The read falls 3 residues short of the CDR3 end, and the missing part is taken from the germline J gene. The chain joins TRBV6-2 or TRBV6-3 to TRBJ2-7; D remains ambiguous. The germline CDR1 and CDR2 sequences are MNHEY and SVGEGT. The CDR3 loop spans 13 amino acids. Trimming removed 0 bases at V and 4 bases at J, with 7 bases between. This chain's CDR3 is CASSYSLWYEQYF. The CDR3 DNA, read in part, is TGTGCCAGCAGTTACTCCCTATGGTACGAG.

At least ten counts were recorded for this clone. The sequence runs out 3 residues before the end of the CDR3; the remainder is reconstructed from the germline J gene. The rearrangement uses TRBV7-9 and TRBJ1-1; TRBD1 aligns across 8 bases. This CDR3 contains 11 residues. CDR1 is SEHNR, CDR2 FQNEAQ, per germline (reference sequence). The CDR3 DNA, read in part, is TGTGCCAGCAGCGCTGGGGACAGG. Translation: CASSAGDR. The CDR3 in its entirety is CASSAGDRAFF.